Following are 23 T cell receptor beta chains from one sample sequenced in a study of CD8 T cells in ankylosing spondylitis. TCRdb analysed the 5' RACE reads with MiXCR anew, one entry per CDR3 protein. The table shows hundreds of thousands of distinct CDR3 sequences, with about 20% occurring only once. Material: blood, either unsorted or a sorted T cell fraction (not recorded which). These receptors originate from a female donor with ankylosing spondylitis or in good health (not recorded which).

There are many counts of this clonotype. The gene calls are TRBV29-1 and TRBJ1-1; tentatively, D is TRBD1 (5 bases). Germline V gives CDR1 SQVTM, CDR2 ANQGSEA. The CDR3 is made up of 15 amino acids. V was trimmed by 7 bases and J by 10 bases, leaving 28 bases between them. CDR3 region: CSALRTQEVGLGAFF. CDR3 nucleotide sequence: TGCAGCGCTCTCCGGACACAGGAGGTTGGTTTGGGAGCTTTCTTT.

In this sample, this clonotype turned up a few times. The chain recombines TRBV24-1 with TRBJ2-4; no firm D call. Trimming removed 10 bases from V and 8 bases from J, with 26 bases in between. The germline CDR1 and CDR2 sequences are KGHDR and SFDVKD. This CDR3 is 16 amino acids long. CDR3 region: CATPGSELPPLYIQYF. CDR3 sequence (DNA): TGTGCCACTCCCGGGTCCGAACTACCCCCGCTTTACATTCAGTACTTC.

This clonotype occurred a few times. The chain is built from TRBV20-1 and TRBJ2-7; TRBD2 matches at 7 bases. CDR1 and CDR2 from the germline V gene are DFQATT and SNEGSKA (reference sequence). V dropped 4 bases and J dropped 2; count of bases not matched to a gene: 8. This CDR3 contains 14 residues. The CDR3 coding sequence is TGCAGTGCTAAAATTAGCGGGCCCGCCTACGAGCAGTACTTC. Residues: CSAKISGPAYEQYF.

This clonotype came up a few times. The chain uses TRBV12-3 or TRBV12-4 and TRBJ2-5; 8 positions match TRBD1. After removal of 4 bases from V and 5 bases from J, the junction contained 9 bases not matched to a gene. The CDR3 covers 15 residues. This CDR3 reads CASSSGPGGRETQYF. Written as DNA, the CDR3 is TGTGCCAGCAGTTCCGGACCAGGGGGCCGGGAGACCCAGTACTTC.

This clonotype was seen many times. The chain recombines TRBV20-1 with TRBJ2-3, with 10 bases aligning to TRBD2. CDR3 length: 13 residues. The ends lost 5 bases at V and 8 bases at J; junction bases unmatched: 7. Germline CDR1 reads DFQATT; CDR2 reads SNEGSKA (reference sequence). The CDR3 DNA reads as TGCAGTGCTTCGCTAGCGGGGGCCGTTACGCAGTATTTT. It translates to CSASLAGAVTQYF.

The CDR3 nucleotides are TGTGCCAGCAGCCCGGGACTTGGACAGGACATTCAGTACTTC. Protein: CASSPGLGQDIQYF. The V call is TRBV5-6, the J call TRBJ2-4; tentative D call: TRBD1 (7 bases). Per germline, CDR1 SGHDT and CDR2 YYEEEE. This CDR3 has 14 residues. Between the trimmed V and J ends, which lost 4 bases and 8 bases, there was a span of 16 bases.

This clonotype appeared many times. The rearrangement uses TRBV29-1 and TRBJ1-1; TRBD1 matches at 9 bases. The CDR3 has 14 amino acids. Germline trimming cut 4 bases from V and 5 bases from J; bases unmatched to any gene: 8. CDR1 and CDR2 from the germline V gene are SQVTM and ANQGSEA. CDR3 sequence reads: CSVGHRGRMTEAFF. In DNA form, the CDR3 reads TGCAGCGTTGGCCACAGGGGGCGGATGACTGAAGCTTTCTTT.

This clonotype was seen ten or more times. This sequence joins TRBV4-3 and TRBJ2-7; 8 nucleotides agree with TRBD2. The trim removed 3 bases at V and 2 bases at J, leaving 9 bases unmatched. This CDR3 contains 16 residues. Germline V CDR1 and CDR2: LGHNA, YSLEER. DNA of the CDR3: TGCGCCAGCAGCCACGAGTTACTAGCGGCCCCCTACGAGCAGTACTTC. Amino acid sequence: CASSHELLAAPYEQYF.

This clonotype appeared a few times. The chain links TRBV20-1 to TRBJ2-7, with D perhaps matching TRBD1 (6 bases). The CDR3 is made up of 15 amino acids. Looked up from germline, CDR1 is DFQATT and CDR2 is SNEGSKA (reference sequence). Trimming cost V 1 base and J 4 bases, with 17 bases left between them. The CDR3 protein is CSARGAGQMPYEQYF. The CDR3 region has the DNA TGCAGTGCTAGAGGCGCCGGACAGATGCCTTACGAGCAGTACTTC.

The table lists this clonotype with a count of one. The rearrangement joins TRBV4-2 to TRBJ1-2; weak D call: TRBD1 (5 bases). Germline V CDR1 and CDR2: LGHNA, YNFKEQ. Trimming took 1 base from V and 2 from J, leaving 14 bases between them. The CDR3 runs 16 residues. CDR3 residues: CASSQAKGRDNYGYTF. CDR3 coding DNA: TGTGCCAGCAGCCAAGCTAAGGGGAGGGACAACTATGGCTACACCTTC.

This rearrangement joins TRBV5-6 to TRBJ2-3, with TRBD2 matching 12 bases. V gave up 3 bases and J gave up 7 bases; unmatched junction bases: 9. Germline V gives CDR1 SGHDT, CDR2 YYEEEE. There are 16 residues in the CDR3. CDR3 protein: CASSSHGLAGSNTQYF. Here the CDR3 DNA reads TGTGCCAGCAGCTCCCACGGACTAGCGGGATCGAATACGCAGTATTTT.

This chain connects TRBV7-3 to TRBJ2-3, with D maybe TRBD1 (6 bases). This CDR3 is 15 amino acids long. Germline CDR1 reads SGHTA; CDR2 reads FQGTGA. With 2 bases removed from V and 0 bases from J, the gap between germline ends came to 9 bases. This CDR3 is CASSLQGISTDTQYF. The CDR3 nucleotides read TGTGCCAGCAGCTTACAGGGGATTAGCACAGATACGCAGTATTTT.

V gene TRBV29-1 combines with J gene TRBJ2-3; D assignment may be TRBD1 or TRBD2 (6 bases each). The CDR3 is made up of 15 amino acids. V was clipped by 4 bases and J by 11 bases, with 25 bases between them. Looked up from germline, CDR1 is SQVTM and CDR2 is ANQGSEA. CDR3 sequence reads: CSVVGDPGAGKEQYF. CDR3 coding DNA: TGCAGCGTTGTGGGTGACCCGGGGGCGGGGAAGGAGCAGTATTTT.

CDR3 region: CASSYSVTSGDTGELFF. In DNA, the CDR3 is TGTGCCAGCAGTTACTCGGTCACTAGCGGGGACACCGGGGAGCTGTTTTTT. This chain joins TRBV6-5 and TRBJ2-2; 10 nucleotides match TRBD2. Germline CDR1 MNHEY, CDR2 SVGAGI. The CDR3 length is 17 residues. With 0 bases clipped from V and 3 bases from J, the junction kept 4 bases outside the gene matches.

The chain links TRBV12-3 or TRBV12-4 to TRBJ2-5, with 10 bases aligning to TRBD2. V lost 6 bases, J lost 8 bases, and 9 bases stayed unmatched. This CDR3 has 14 amino acids. This chain's CDR3 is CASSQTSGHATQYF. DNA of the CDR3: TGTGCCAGCAGCCAGACTAGCGGGCATGCAACCCAGTACTTC.

In this sample, this clonotype turned up a few times. This chain uses TRBV7-2 with TRBJ2-5; D ambiguous. The CDR3 consists of 15 residues. Trimming removed 5 bases from V and 0 bases from J, with 13 bases in between. Looked up from germline, CDR1 is SGHTA and CDR2 is FQGNSA. In DNA form, the CDR3 reads TGTGCCAGCAGCCTTAGGCCAGGCGACCAAGAGACCCAGTACTTC. Translation gives CASSLRPGDQETQYF.

This clonotype was counted only a few times. This chain joins TRBV10-3 and TRBJ2-2; TRBD1 matches 10 bases. Germline V gene lookup returns CDR1 ENHRY and CDR2 SYGVKD. After removal of 6 bases from V and 5 bases from J, the junction contained 9 bases not matched to a gene. The CDR3 extends over 16 amino acids. CDR3 sequence (DNA): TGTGCCATCAGCATGACAGGGGGCGCAGAGACCGGGGAGCTGTTTTTT. It specifies CAISMTGGAETGELFF.

Here the CDR3 reads CSARPYGTGYNEQFF. The CDR3 DNA sequence: TGCAGTGCTAGACCATATGGGACTGGCTACAATGAGCAGTTCTTC. The V and J genes are TRBV20-1 and TRBJ2-1; perhaps TRBD2 as D (6 bases). Germline lookup yields CDR1 DFQATT and CDR2 SNEGSKA (reference sequence). Trimming cost V 2 bases and J 3 bases, with 14 bases left between them. The CDR3 sequence is 15 residues long.

This clonotype was picked up a small number of times. The chain combines TRBV2 with TRBJ2-7; D might be TRBD1 or TRBD2, each matching 5 bases. Trimming shortened V by 7 bases and J by 2 bases, and 15 bases separated the two germline ends. The germline CDR1 and CDR2 sequences are SNHLY and FYNNEI. This CDR3 has 14 amino acids. The chain's CDR3 is CASMQERGTYEQYF. Written as DNA, the CDR3 is TGTGCCAGCATGCAAGAGAGGGGCACCTACGAGCAGTACTTC.

V gene TRBV12-3 or TRBV12-4 combines with J gene TRBJ2-2; D remains unclear. This CDR3 is 12 amino acids long. V was trimmed by 3 bases and J by 3 bases, leaving 2 bases between them. This CDR3 is CASSLYTGELFF. CDR3 nucleotide sequence: TGTGCCAGCAGTTTGTACACCGGGGAGCTGTTTTTT.

This clonotype was counted between two and nine times. The chain uses TRBV12-3 or TRBV12-4 and TRBJ2-3, with D perhaps assigned TRBD1 or TRBD2 (5 bases each). The CDR3 runs 16 residues. The V and J ends lost 6 bases and 1 base respectively, with 17 bases between them. The chain's CDR3 is CASRSRDGIGTDTQYF. The DNA of the CDR3 is TGTGCCAGCAGATCTCGGGACGGGATCGGCACAGATACGCAGTATTTT.

This clonotype was counted a few times. The V gene is TRBV7-2, the J gene TRBJ2-3, with D perhaps TRBD2 (5 bases). This CDR3 spans 14 amino acids. Per germline, CDR1 SGHTA and CDR2 FQGNSA. V shed 5 bases and J shed 5 bases, with 14 bases lying between them. CDR3 protein: CASSPVVAGDTQYF. The DNA for the CDR3 is TGTGCCAGCAGCCCGGTCGTCGCGGGAGATACGCAGTATTTT.

This chain links TRBV6-1 with TRBJ1-5, with unresolved D. V shed 8 bases and J shed 4 bases, with 15 bases lying between them. Germline loops: CDR1 MNHNS, CDR2 SASEGT. The CDR3 sequence is 14 residues long. The CDR3 sequence: CASSIESRNQPQHF. The CDR3 DNA reads TGTGCCAGCTCTATCGAATCCCGGAATCAGCCCCAGCATTTT.